This TCR beta chain was captured by sequencing in a study of a mutant IDH1 vaccine in newly diagnosed glioma. Study at large: Investigators started vaccination 4-6 weeks after radiotherapy alone, or with temozolomide cycles.

Time point specified: week 47, end of study. Doses of 300 ug of mutant IDH1 20-mer peptide were given with topical imiquimod. Eight vaccinations went to patients in weeks 1, 3, 5, 7, 11, 15, 19, 23. New WHO grade 3 or 4 astrocytomas that were IDH1-mutant and ATRX-lost occurred in the donors. CDR1 is SGHVS, CDR2 FQNEAQ, per germline. Trimming shortened V by 4 bases and J by 2 bases, and 10 bases separated the two germline ends. The CDR3 loop spans 14 amino acids. Study results and caveats: In 80% to 95% of patients, immune responses induced by the vaccine occurred.

Only in-frame clones appear in the TCRdb table, and some are missing; sequencing was by immunoSEQ multiplex PCR. In the table there are roughly 56,000 clones, roughly 72% of which are singletons. Of note for this clone: Its antigen is undetermined.

The J gene is TRBJ2-3, the V gene TRBV7-8; D is possibly TRBD2 (6 bases). This TCR came from a woman aged 40 to 50 with glioma. Some clones in this sample may be carry-over from other donors' samples. Sequences were derived from PBMCs, sampled from a glioma patient whose treatment included an IDH1 peptide vaccine. The CDR3 is CASSSLANTDTQYF. CDR3 nucleotide sequence: TGTGCCAGCAGCTCACTAGCTAACACAGATACGCAGTATTTT.